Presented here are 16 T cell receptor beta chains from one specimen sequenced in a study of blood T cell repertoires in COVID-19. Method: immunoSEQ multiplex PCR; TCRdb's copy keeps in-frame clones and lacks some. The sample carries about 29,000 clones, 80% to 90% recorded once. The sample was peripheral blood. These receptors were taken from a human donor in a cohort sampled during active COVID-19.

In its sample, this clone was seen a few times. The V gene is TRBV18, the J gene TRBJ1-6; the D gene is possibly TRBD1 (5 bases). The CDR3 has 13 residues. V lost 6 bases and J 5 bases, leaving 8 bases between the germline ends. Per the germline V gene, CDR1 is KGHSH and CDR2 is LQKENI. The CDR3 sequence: CASSRADNSPLHF. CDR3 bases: TGTGCCAGCTCCAGGGCCGATAATTCACCCCTCCACTTT.

The CDR3: CASSFDSGGPYEQYF. CDR3 coding DNA: TGCGCCAGCAGCTTTGATAGCGGAGGGCCCTACGAGCAGTACTTC. The rearrangement uses TRBV5-1 and TRBJ2-7; maybe TRBD2 (6 bases). Germline CDR1 is SGHRS and CDR2 is YFSETQ. The length of the CDR3 is 15 residues. V was shortened by 2 bases and J by 2 bases, with 14 bases between the two germline ends.

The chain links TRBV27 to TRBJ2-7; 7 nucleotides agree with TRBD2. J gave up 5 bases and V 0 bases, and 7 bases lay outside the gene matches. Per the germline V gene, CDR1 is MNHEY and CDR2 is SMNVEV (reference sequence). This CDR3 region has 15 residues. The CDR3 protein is CASSLSQRGIDEQYF. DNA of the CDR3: TGTGCCAGCAGTTTATCGCAGCGGGGTATCGACGAGCAGTACTTC.

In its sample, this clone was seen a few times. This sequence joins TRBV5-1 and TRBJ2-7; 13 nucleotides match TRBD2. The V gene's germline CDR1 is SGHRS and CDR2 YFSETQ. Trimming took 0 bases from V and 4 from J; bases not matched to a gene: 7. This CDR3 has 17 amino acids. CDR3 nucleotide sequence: TGCGCCAGCAGCTTGGGGACTAGCGGGGGCCTAGTTTACGAGCAGTACTTC. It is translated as CASSLGTSGGLVYEQYF.

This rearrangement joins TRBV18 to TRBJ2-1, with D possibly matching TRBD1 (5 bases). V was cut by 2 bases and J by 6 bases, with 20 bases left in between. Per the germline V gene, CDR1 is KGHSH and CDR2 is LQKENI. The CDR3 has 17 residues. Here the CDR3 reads CASSPSHVQGFGNEQFF. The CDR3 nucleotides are TGTGCCAGCTCACCAAGCCATGTCCAGGGTTTTGGCAATGAGCAGTTCTTC.

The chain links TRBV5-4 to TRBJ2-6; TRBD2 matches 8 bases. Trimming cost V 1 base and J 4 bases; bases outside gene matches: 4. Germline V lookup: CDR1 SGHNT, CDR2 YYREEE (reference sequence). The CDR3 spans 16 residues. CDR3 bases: TGTGCCAGCAGCTTGCCGGCGGGGGGAGGGGCCAACGTCCTGACTTTC. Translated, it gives CASSLPAGGGANVLTF.

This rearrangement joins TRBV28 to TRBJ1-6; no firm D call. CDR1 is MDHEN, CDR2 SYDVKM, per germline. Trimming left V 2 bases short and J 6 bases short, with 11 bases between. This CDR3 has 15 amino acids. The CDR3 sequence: CASSLHAQINSPLHF. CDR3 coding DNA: TGTGCCAGCAGTTTACATGCACAGATTAATTCACCCCTCCACTTT.

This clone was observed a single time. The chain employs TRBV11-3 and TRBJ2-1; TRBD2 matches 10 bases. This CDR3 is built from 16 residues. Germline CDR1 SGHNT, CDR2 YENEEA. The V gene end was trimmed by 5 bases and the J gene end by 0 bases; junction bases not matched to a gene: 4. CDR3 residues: CASSVTSGSSYNEQFF. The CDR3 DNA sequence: TGTGCCAGCAGCGTGACTAGCGGGTCCTCCTACAATGAGCAGTTCTTC.

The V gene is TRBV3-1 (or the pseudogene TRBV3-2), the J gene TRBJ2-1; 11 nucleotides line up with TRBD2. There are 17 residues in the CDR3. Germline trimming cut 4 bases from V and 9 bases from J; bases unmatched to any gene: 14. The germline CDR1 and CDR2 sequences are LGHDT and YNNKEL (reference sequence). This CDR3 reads CASSPPKGSGGAVEQFF. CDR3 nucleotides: TGTGCCAGCAGCCCCCCGAAAGGTAGCGGGGGGGCGGTTGAGCAGTTCTTC.

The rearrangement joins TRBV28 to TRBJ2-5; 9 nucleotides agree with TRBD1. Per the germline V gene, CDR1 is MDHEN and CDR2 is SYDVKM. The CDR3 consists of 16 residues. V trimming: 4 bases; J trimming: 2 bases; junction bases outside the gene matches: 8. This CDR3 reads CASSSAGQGQQETQYF. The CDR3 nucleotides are TGTGCCAGCAGTTCTGCCGGACAGGGGCAACAAGAGACCCAGTACTTC.

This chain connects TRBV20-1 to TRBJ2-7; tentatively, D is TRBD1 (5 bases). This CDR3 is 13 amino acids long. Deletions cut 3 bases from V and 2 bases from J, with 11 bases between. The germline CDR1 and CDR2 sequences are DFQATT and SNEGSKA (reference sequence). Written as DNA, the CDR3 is TGCAGTGCTAGTCAACAGGTAGCCTACGAGCAGTACTTC. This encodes CSASQQVAYEQYF.

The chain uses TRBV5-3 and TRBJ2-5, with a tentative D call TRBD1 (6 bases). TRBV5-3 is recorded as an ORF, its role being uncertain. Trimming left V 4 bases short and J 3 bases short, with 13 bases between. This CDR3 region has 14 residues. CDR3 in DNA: TGTGCCAGAAGCCCAGGACAGTGGAAAGAGACCCAGTACTTC. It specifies CARSPGQWKETQYF.

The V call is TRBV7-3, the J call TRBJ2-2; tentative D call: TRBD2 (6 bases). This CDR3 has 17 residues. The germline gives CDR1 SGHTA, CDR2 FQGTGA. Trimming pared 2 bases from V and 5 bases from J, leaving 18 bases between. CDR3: CASSLGVSGQGTGELFF. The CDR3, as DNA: TGTGCCAGCAGCTTAGGCGTGAGCGGGCAGGGTACCGGGGAGCTGTTTTTT. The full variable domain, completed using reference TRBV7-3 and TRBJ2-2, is GAGVSQTPSNKVTEKGKYVELRCDPISGHTALYWYRQSLGQGPEFLIYFQGTGAADDSGLPNDRFFAVRPEGSVSTLKIQRTERGDSAVYLCASSLGVSGQGTGELFFGEGSRLTVL.

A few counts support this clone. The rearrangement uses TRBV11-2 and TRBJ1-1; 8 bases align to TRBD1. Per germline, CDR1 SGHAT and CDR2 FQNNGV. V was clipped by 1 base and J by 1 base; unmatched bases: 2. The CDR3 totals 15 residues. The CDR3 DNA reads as TGTGCCAGCAGCTTAGGGGGGACAGGGAACACTGAAGCTTTCTTT. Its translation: CASSLGGTGNTEAFF.

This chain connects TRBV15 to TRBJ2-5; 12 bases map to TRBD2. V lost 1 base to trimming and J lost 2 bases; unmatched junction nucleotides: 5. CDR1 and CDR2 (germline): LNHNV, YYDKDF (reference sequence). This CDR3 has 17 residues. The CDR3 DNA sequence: TGTGCCACCAGCAGAGGGGGACTAGCGGGTGATCAAGAGACCCAGTACTTC. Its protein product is CATSRGGLAGDQETQYF.

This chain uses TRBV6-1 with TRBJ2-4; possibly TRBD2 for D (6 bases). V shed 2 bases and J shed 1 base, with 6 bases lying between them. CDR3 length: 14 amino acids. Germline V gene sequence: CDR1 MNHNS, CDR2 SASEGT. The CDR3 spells CASSERGAKNIQYF. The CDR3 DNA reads TGTGCCAGCAGTGAACGGGGGGCCAAAAACATTCAGTACTTC.